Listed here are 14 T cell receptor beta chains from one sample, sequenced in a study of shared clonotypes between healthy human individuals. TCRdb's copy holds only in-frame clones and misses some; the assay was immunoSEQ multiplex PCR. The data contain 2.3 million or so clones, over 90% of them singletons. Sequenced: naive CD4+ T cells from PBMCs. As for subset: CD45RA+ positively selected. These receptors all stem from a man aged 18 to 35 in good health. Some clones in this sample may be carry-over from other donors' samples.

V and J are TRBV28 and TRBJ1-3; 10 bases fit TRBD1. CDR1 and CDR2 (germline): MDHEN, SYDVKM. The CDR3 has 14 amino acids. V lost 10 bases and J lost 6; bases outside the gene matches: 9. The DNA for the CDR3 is TGTGCCATCAAACCCGGGACAGGGGTAAACACCATATATTTT. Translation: CAIKPGTGVNTIYF. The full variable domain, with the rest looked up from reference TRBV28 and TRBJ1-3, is DVKVTQSSRYLVKRTGEKVFLECVQDMDHENMFWYRQDPGLGLRLIYFSYDVKMKEKGDIPEGYSVSREKKERFSLILESASTNQTSMYLCAIKPGTGVNTIYFGEGSWLTVV.

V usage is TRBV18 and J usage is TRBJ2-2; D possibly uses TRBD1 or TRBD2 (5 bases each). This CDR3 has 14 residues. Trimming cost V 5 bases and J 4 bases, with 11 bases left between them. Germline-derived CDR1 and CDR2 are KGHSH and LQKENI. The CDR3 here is CASSGGPSTGELFF. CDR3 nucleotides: TGTGCCAGCTCAGGGGGACCCTCCACCGGGGAGCTGTTTTTT.

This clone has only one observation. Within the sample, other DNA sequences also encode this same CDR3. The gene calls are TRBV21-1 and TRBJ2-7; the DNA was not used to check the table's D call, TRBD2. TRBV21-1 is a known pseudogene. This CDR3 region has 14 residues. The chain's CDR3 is CASSKEEGTYEQYF. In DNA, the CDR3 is TGTGCCAGCAGCAAAGAGGAGGGCACCTACGAGCAGTACTTC.

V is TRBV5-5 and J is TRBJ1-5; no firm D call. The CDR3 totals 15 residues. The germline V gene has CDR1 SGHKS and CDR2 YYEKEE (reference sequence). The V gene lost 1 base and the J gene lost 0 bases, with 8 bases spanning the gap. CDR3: CASSLSGNSNQPQHF. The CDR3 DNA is TGTGCCAGCAGCTTGAGCGGAAATAGCAATCAGCCCCAGCATTTT.

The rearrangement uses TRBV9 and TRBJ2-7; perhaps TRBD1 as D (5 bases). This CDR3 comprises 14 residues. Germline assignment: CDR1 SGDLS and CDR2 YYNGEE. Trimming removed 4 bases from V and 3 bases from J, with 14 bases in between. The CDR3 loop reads CASSPGPWSYEQYF. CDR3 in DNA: TGTGCCAGCAGCCCAGGGCCCTGGAGCTACGAGCAGTACTTC.

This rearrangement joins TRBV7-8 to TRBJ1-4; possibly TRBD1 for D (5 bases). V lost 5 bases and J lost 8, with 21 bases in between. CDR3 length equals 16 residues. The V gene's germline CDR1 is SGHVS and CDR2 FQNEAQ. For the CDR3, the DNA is TGTGCCAGCAGCACATACGGGGGAGGGATGGGGGAAAAACTGTTTTTT. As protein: CASSTYGGGMGEKLFF.

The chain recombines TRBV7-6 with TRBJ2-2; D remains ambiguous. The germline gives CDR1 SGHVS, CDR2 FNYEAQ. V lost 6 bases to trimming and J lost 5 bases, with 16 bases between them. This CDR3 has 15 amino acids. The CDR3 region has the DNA TGTGCCAGCAGTTCCGGACCCTTTCGGACCGGGGAGCTGTTTTTT. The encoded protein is CASSSGPFRTGELFF.

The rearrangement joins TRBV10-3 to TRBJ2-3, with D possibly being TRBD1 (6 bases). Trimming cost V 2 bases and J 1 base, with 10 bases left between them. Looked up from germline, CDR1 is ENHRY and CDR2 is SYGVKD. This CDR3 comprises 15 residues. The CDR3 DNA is TGTGCCATCAGTGAGACAGGGATTCGCACAGATACGCAGTATTTT. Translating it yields CAISETGIRTDTQYF.

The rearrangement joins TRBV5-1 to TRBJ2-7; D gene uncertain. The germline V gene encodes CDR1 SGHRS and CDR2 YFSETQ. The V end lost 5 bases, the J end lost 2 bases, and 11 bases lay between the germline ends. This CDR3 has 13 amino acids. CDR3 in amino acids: CASRSGPAYEQYF. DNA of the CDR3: TGCGCCAGCAGATCTGGGCCAGCCTACGAGCAGTACTTC.

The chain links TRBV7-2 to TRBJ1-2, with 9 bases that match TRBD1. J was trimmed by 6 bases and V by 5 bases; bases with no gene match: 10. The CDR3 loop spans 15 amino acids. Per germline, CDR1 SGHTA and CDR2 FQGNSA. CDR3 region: CASSPGQGGIHGYTF. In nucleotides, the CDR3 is TGTGCCAGCAGCCCGGGACAGGGAGGAATCCATGGCTACACCTTC. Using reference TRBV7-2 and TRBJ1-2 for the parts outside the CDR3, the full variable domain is GAGVSQSPSNKVTEKGKDVELRCDPISGHTALYWYRQSLGQGLEFLIYFQGNSAPDKSGLPSDRFSAERTGGSVSTLTIQRTQQEDSAVYLCASSPGQGGIHGYTFGSGTRLTVV.

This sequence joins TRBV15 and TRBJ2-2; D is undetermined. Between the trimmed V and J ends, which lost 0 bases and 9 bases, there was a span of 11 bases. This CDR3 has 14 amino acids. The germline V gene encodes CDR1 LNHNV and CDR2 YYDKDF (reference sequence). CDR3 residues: CATSRELIVRELFF. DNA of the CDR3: TGTGCCACCAGCAGAGAACTCATAGTGCGGGAGCTGTTTTTT.

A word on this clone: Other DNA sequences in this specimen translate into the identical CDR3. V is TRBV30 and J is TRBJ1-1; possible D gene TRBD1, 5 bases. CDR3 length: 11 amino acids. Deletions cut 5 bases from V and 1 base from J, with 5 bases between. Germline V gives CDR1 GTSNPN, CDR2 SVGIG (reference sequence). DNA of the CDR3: TGTGCCTGGGGACAGAACACTGAAGCTTTCTTT. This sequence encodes CAWGQNTEAFF.

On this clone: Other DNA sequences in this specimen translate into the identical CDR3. The CDR3: CASSLTGGSYNEQFF. The CDR3 DNA reads as TGTGCCAGCAGCCTCACAGGGGGATCCTACAATGAGCAGTTCTTC. The J gene is TRBJ2-1, the V gene TRBV9; TRBD1 aligns across 8 bases. CDR3 length equals 15 residues. CDR1 is SGDLS, CDR2 YYNGEE, per germline. Unmatched junction bases numbered 4, after V lost 4 bases and J lost 1 base.

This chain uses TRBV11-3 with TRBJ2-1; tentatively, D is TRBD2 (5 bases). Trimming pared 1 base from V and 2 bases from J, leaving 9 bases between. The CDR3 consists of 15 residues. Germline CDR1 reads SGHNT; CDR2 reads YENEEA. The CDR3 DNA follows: TGTGCCAGCAGCTTAGGGCTAGCCACCTACAATGAGCAGTTCTTC. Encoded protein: CASSLGLATYNEQFF.